These 28 T cell receptor beta chains originate from one sample sequenced in a study of blood T cell repertoires in COVID-19. Only in-frame clones appear in the TCRdb table, and some are missing; sequencing was by immunoSEQ multiplex PCR. The sample shows hundreds of thousands of clones, 70% to 90% of them seen only once. Sample: PBMCs or T cells enriched from blood (not recorded which). These receptors originate from a woman aged 40 to 50 with acute COVID-19.

The V and J genes are TRBV18 and TRBJ2-6, with 10 nucleotides matching TRBD1. V shed 3 bases, J shed 4 bases, and the junction held 6 bases outside the gene matches. This CDR3 comprises 17 residues. Germline CDR1 is KGHSH and CDR2 is LQKENI. CDR3 in amino acids: CASSPAGQGTGANVLTF. CDR3 nucleotides: TGTGCCAGCTCACCTGCGGGACAGGGGACCGGGGCCAACGTCCTGACTTTC.

The V and J genes are TRBV12-3 or TRBV12-4 and TRBJ2-5, with D unclear. Trimming shortened V by 6 bases and J by 5 bases, and 13 bases separated the two germline ends. The CDR3 consists of 13 residues. CDR3 coding DNA: TGTGCCAGCAGACGCCCCAGTACGGAGACCCAGTACTTC. Its translation: CASRRPSTETQYF.

This clone was picked up one time. This rearrangement joins TRBV5-1 to TRBJ2-3; 7 nucleotides line up with TRBD2. Germline loops: CDR1 SGHRS, CDR2 YFSETQ. Trimming removed 4 bases from V and 4 bases from J; junction bases left unmatched: 6. This CDR3 has 14 residues. DNA for the CDR3: TGCGCCAGCAGCCTGAGGGAGGGTCCAGATACGCAGTATTTT. This sequence encodes CASSLREGPDTQYF.

V gene TRBV7-9 combines with J gene TRBJ1-1, with a weak D call TRBD1 (5 bases). CDR3 length equals 15 residues. The germline gives CDR1 SEHNR, CDR2 FQNEAQ (reference sequence). Trimming left V 7 bases short and J 3 bases short, with 18 bases between. The CDR3 spells CASNRRAGVDTEAFF. CDR3 in DNA: TGTGCCAGCAACCGTAGAGCGGGGGTCGACACTGAAGCTTTCTTT.

The V call is TRBV30, the J call TRBJ1-4, with 10 bases aligning to TRBD1. The CDR3 loop spans 15 amino acids. V shed 3 bases and J 10 bases; nucleotides not matched to a gene: 11. Germline CDR1 and CDR2: GTSNPN and SVGIG (reference sequence). The CDR3 spells CAWRGTGADNAKLFF. The CDR3 DNA reads as TGTGCCTGGAGGGGGACAGGGGCGGACAACGCAAAACTGTTTTTT.

The J gene is TRBJ2-1, the V gene TRBV4-2; 9 bases are shared with TRBD1. V gave up 5 bases and J gave up 6 bases; unmatched junction bases: 11. CDR1 and CDR2 from the germline V gene are LGHNA and YNFKEQ. The CDR3 loop spans 16 amino acids. The CDR3 DNA reads as TGTGCCAGCAGCATCCCTAGGACAGGGGCGCCCAATGAGCAGTTCTTC. This encodes CASSIPRTGAPNEQFF.

This chain uses TRBV4-2 with TRBJ1-4; 9 positions agree with TRBD1. There are 16 residues in the CDR3. Germline CDR1 reads LGHNA; CDR2 reads YNFKEQ. After removal of 0 bases from V and 7 bases from J, the junction contained 6 bases not matched to a gene. The CDR3 here is CASSQDLGTGREKLFF. The CDR3 DNA reads as TGTGCCAGCAGCCAAGATTTAGGGACAGGGCGTGAAAAACTGTTTTTT.

This chain links TRBV10-3 with TRBJ1-6; TRBD1 matches at 7 bases. V gave up 0 bases and J gave up 7 bases; unmatched junction bases: 3. Germline V CDR1 and CDR2: ENHRY, SYGVKD. The CDR3 sequence is 15 residues long. CDR3 in DNA: TGTGCCATCAGTGAGTCGGGACAGTTGAATTCACCCCTCCACTTT. Translated, it gives CAISESGQLNSPLHF.

This clone was seen only once. V and J are TRBV5-6 and TRBJ1-1; the D gene is possibly TRBD1 (5 bases). The CDR3 length is 15 residues. The V end was cut by 1 base, the J end by 0 bases, with 10 bases between. Looked up from germline, CDR1 is SGHDT and CDR2 is YYEEEE. This CDR3 reads CASSLRADMNTEAFF. The CDR3 DNA sequence: TGTGCCAGCAGCTTGCGGGCGGACATGAACACTGAAGCTTTCTTT. Full variable domain (missing parts from reference TRBV5-6 and TRBJ1-1): DAGVTQSPTHLIKTRGQQVTLRCSPKSGHDTVSWYQQALGQGPQFIFQYYEEEERQRGNFPDRFSGHQFPNYSSELNVNALLLGDSALYLCASSLRADMNTEAFFGQGTRLTVV.

V usage is TRBV6-5 and J usage is TRBJ1-2; D not resolved. Deletions cut 5 bases from V and 0 bases from J, with 10 bases between. The CDR3 is made up of 14 amino acids. Germline CDR1 is MNHEY and CDR2 is SVGAGI. In DNA form, the CDR3 reads TGTGCCAGCAGTACCCGCGTAACTAACTATGGCTACACCTTC. Translation gives CASSTRVTNYGYTF.

The chain couples TRBV9 to TRBJ2-7, with a tentative D call TRBD1 (5 bases). The CDR3 is 13 residues long. V shed 3 bases and J shed 2 bases, with 9 bases lying between them. Germline V gene data show CDR1 as SGDLS and CDR2 as YYNGEE. CDR3 nucleotides: TGTGCCAGCAGCGGGGGCTCAACCTACGAGCAGTACTTC. Its protein product is CASSGGSTYEQYF.

For this clone: This same CDR3 is encoded by further DNA sequences in the sample. V usage is TRBV29-1 and J usage is TRBJ1-5, with 7 bases aligning to TRBD1. V was pared by 6 bases and J by 7 bases, with 6 bases of the junction left unmatched. The CDR3 is 12 amino acids. Germline loops: CDR1 SQVTM, CDR2 ANQGSEA. As DNA, the CDR3 is TGCAGCGTGCAAACAGGGGACCAGCCCCAGCATTTT. Protein: CSVQTGDQPQHF.

This sequence joins TRBV5-5 and TRBJ2-5; tentative D call: TRBD2 (7 bases). The CDR3 is made up of 15 amino acids. V was trimmed by 1 base and J by 4 bases, leaving 14 bases between them. The germline V gene encodes CDR1 SGHKS and CDR2 YYEKEE (reference sequence). The CDR3 reads CASSLLTGGGETQYF. DNA of the CDR3: TGTGCCAGCAGCTTGCTTACGGGGGGCGGAGAGACCCAGTACTTC.

The V call is TRBV5-6, the J call TRBJ1-5; 7 bases fit TRBD1. Trimming removed 4 bases from V and 9 bases from J; junction bases left unmatched: 13. Germline CDR1 SGHDT, CDR2 YYEEEE. CDR3 length: 15 amino acids. DNA for the CDR3: TGTGCCAGCAGCGCGGGTCAGGGACAGCCCAGGCCCCAGCATTTT. This translates into CASSAGQGQPRPQHF.

The rearrangement joins TRBV9 to TRBJ1-4; no definite D call. The CDR3 totals 14 residues. V lost 4 bases and J 11 bases, leaving 18 bases between the germline ends. Germline loops: CDR1 SGDLS, CDR2 YYNGEE. The CDR3 nucleotides read TGTGCCAGCAGCCCCGACTGGGAGGAAGAGAAACTGTTTTTT. Residues: CASSPDWEEEKLFF. Full variable domain (missing parts from reference TRBV9 and TRBJ1-4): DSGVTQTPKHLITATGQRVTLRCSPRSGDLSVYWYQQSLDQGLQFLIQYYNGEERAKGNILERFSAQQFPDLHSELNLSSLELGDSALYFCASSPDWEEEKLFFGSGTQLSVL.

The DNA of the CDR3 is TGTGCCAGTAGTATAGGACAGGGACGCTTCTATGGCTACACCTTC. This sequence encodes CASSIGQGRFYGYTF. The V call is TRBV19, the J call TRBJ1-2; 7 bases align to TRBD1. The junction had 6 bases not matched to a gene; V was cut back by 1 base and J by 4 bases. CDR1 and CDR2 from the germline V gene are LNHDA and SQIVND (reference sequence). This CDR3 has 15 amino acids.

The V gene is TRBV19, the J gene TRBJ1-2; D is unresolved. This CDR3 contains 12 residues. Germline V CDR1 and CDR2: LNHDA, SQIVND (reference sequence). V dropped 5 bases and J dropped 3 bases, with 7 bases sitting between them. In nucleotides, the CDR3 is TGTGCCAGTAGTGCCCGGGACTATGGCTACACCTTC. Residues: CASSARDYGYTF.

Turning to this clone: A much larger clone is a single base away; this may be a read error. The V and J genes are TRBV3-1 (or the pseudogene TRBV3-2) and TRBJ1-3, with D possibly TRBD1 on 6 matching bases. V was clipped by 4 bases and J by 2 bases, with 9 bases between them. CDR1 is LGHDT and CDR2 is YNNKEL in the germline V gene (reference sequence). This CDR3 is 14 amino acids long. The CDR3 reads CASSPNRAGNTIYF. The CDR3 DNA reads TGTGCCAGCAGCCCTAACAGGGCTGGAAACACCATATATTTT.

This sequence joins TRBV10-3 and TRBJ1-5; perhaps TRBD1 as D (5 bases). This CDR3 has 13 residues. CDR1 is ENHRY and CDR2 is SYGVKD in the germline V gene. Trimming removed 10 bases at V and 3 bases at J, with 13 bases between. The CDR3 DNA reads TGTGCCACCCTCGGGGGTACCAATCAGCCCCAGCATTTT. Amino acids: CATLGGTNQPQHF.

The J gene is TRBJ1-2, the V gene TRBV7-2; unclear D gene. The CDR3 has 15 residues. CDR1 and CDR2 (germline): SGHTA, FQGNSA. V gave up 5 bases and J gave up 8 bases, with 21 bases separating them. The CDR3 DNA sequence: TGTGCCAGCAGCCAATTGGTCAGGAAACCTTACGGCTACACCTTC. This codes for CASSQLVRKPYGYTF. Variable domain in full (rest from reference TRBV7-2 and TRBJ1-2): GAGVSQSPSNKVTEKGKDVELRCDPISGHTALYWYRQSLGQGLEFLIYFQGNSAPDKSGLPSDRFSAERTGGSVSTLTIQRTQQEDSAVYLCASSQLVRKPYGYTFGSGTRLTVV.

V and J are TRBV5-6 and TRBJ1-1, with a tentative D call TRBD1 (5 bases). Germline-derived CDR1 and CDR2 are SGHDT and YYEEEE. This CDR3 has 11 amino acids. Trimming took off 6 bases at V and 3 bases at J, with 6 bases between the two ends. CDR3 sequence: CASKGYTEAFF. The CDR3 nucleotides are TGTGCCAGCAAGGGGTACACTGAAGCTTTCTTT.

V gene TRBV13 combines with J gene TRBJ1-4; 7 bases agree with TRBD1. Trimming at V came to 5 bases and at J to 13 bases, leaving 10 bases not matched to a gene. The CDR3 loop spans 13 amino acids. Germline V gene sequence: CDR1 PRHDT, CDR2 FYEKMQ (reference sequence). CDR3 loop: CASSPTRGDTLFF. In DNA, the CDR3 is TGTGCCAGCAGCCCTACCAGGGGGGATACACTGTTTTTT.

The rearrangement uses TRBV6-5 and TRBJ2-2, with a weak D call TRBD1 (5 bases). With 5 bases removed from V and 4 bases from J, the gap between germline ends came to 8 bases. The CDR3 spans 13 residues. Germline V CDR1 and CDR2: MNHEY, SVGAGI. The CDR3 sequence: CASSRTSTGELFF. The CDR3 nucleotides read TGTGCCAGCAGTCGGACAAGCACCGGGGAGCTGTTTTTT.

V is TRBV7-2 and J is TRBJ2-3, with 12 bases matching TRBD2. The CDR3 extends over 15 amino acids. Per germline, CDR1 SGHTA and CDR2 FQGNSA. Trimming removed 6 bases from V and 4 bases from J; junction bases left unmatched: 5. CDR3 amino acids: CASRLAGGRADTQYF. CDR3 coding DNA: TGTGCCAGCAGGCTAGCGGGGGGGCGGGCAGATACGCAGTATTTT.

Worth noting for this clone: Other DNA sequences of this sample code for an identical CDR3. The V call is TRBV5-1, the J call TRBJ2-5; 7 nucleotides line up with TRBD1. The J segment lost 2 bases and the V segment lost 2 bases, leaving 3 bases of the junction unmatched. The germline V gene encodes CDR1 SGHRS and CDR2 YFSETQ. The CDR3 runs to 14 residues. CDR3 amino acids: CASSLGTAQETQYF. CDR3 coding DNA: TGCGCCAGCAGCTTAGGGACAGCACAAGAGACCCAGTACTTC.

The V call is TRBV10-1, the J call TRBJ2-2, with TRBD2 matching 8 bases. The germline gives CDR1 WNHNN, CDR2 SYGVQD (reference sequence). Unmatched junction bases numbered 3, after V lost 6 bases and J lost 6 bases. This CDR3 spans 13 amino acids. Here the CDR3 DNA reads TGCGCCAGCAGACCGGGGGGGGCCGGGGAGCTGTTTTTT. Translating it yields CASRPGGAGELFF.

The V gene is TRBV15, the J gene TRBJ2-7, with TRBD1 identical over 11 bases. Germline assignment: CDR1 LNHNV and CDR2 YYDKDF (reference sequence). Trimming cost V 2 bases and J 3 bases; bases outside gene matches: 3. This CDR3 has 15 residues. The CDR3 DNA is TGTGCCACCAGCAGAAGGACAGGGGGCCACTACGAGCAGTACTTC. It is translated as CATSRRTGGHYEQYF.

V usage is TRBV10-3 and J usage is TRBJ1-5, with a weak D call TRBD1 (6 bases). V lost 2 bases and J lost 6, with 14 bases in between. This CDR3 spans 15 amino acids. Per germline, CDR1 ENHRY and CDR2 SYGVKD. The CDR3 bases are TGTGCCATCAGTGAGCGGGACACTTCCTCTCAGCCCCAGCATTTT. Amino acids: CAISERDTSSQPQHF.